The 17 T cell receptor beta chains presented below share a single source sample, sequenced in a study of blood T cells in healthy people across ages. Primed by a sample-barcoded 5' primer and a J-beta primer mix, a second PCR proceeded for roughly 6 to 12 cycles. TCRdb reanalysed the 5' RACE reads using MiXCR and keeps one entry per CDR3 protein. The data contain about 780,000 distinct CDR3 sequences, roughly 26% of them seen just once; the ten biggest clones take up less than 3.5%. Another study also made use of these data, one on T cells of mothers and their children.

The sequenced sample was blood. All receptors come from a boy aged 10-17 years in good health.

This clonotype was seen more than once but under ten times. The chain has TRBV10-3 and TRBJ2-5, with 9 nucleotides matching TRBD2. Germline CDR1 is ENHRY and CDR2 is SYGVKD. The CDR3 has 16 residues. The junction had 8 bases not matched to a gene; V was cut back by 5 bases and J by 1 base. The CDR3 protein is CAISSLSGGLQETQYF. CDR3 bases: TGTGCCATCAGTTCCCTTAGCGGGGGCCTCCAAGAGACCCAGTACTTC.

This clonotype was counted between two and nine times. The chain combines TRBV19 with TRBJ2-5; D could derive from TRBD1 or TRBD2 (5 bases each). The DNA end is more similar to TRBJ2-1, so the J call may be wrong. CDR1 is LNHDA and CDR2 is SQIVND in the germline V gene (reference sequence). The CDR3 runs to 12 residues. CDR3: CASNSVGHEQFF. The CDR3 DNA follows: TGTGCCAGTAATAGTGTGGGACATGAGCAGTTCTTC.

The chain has TRBV28 and TRBJ2-5; no reliable D call. The DNA matches TRBJ2-7 better at its end, which makes the J call doubtful. CDR3 length equals 13 residues. Germline-derived CDR1 and CDR2 are MDHEN and SYDVKM. CDR3 nucleotides: TGTGCCAGCAGCTACTCCCCGACCTACGAGCAGTACTTC. It encodes CASSYSPTYEQYF.

This clonotype was found a few times. The gene calls are TRBV21-1 and TRBJ2-1; the DNA was not compared with TRBD1, the D call given in the table. The J call may be in error: the DNA end matches TRBJ2-5 better. TRBV21-1 is a listed pseudogene. The CDR3 covers 14 residues. This chain's CDR3 is CASTPGQGGETQYF. Written as DNA, the CDR3 is TGTGCCAGCACACCGGGACAGGGCGGGGAGACCCAGTACTTC.

The table lists this clonotype with a few counts. This chain links TRBV6-6 with TRBJ1-2; a possible D gene is TRBD1 (6 bases). Looked up from germline, CDR1 is MNHNY and CDR2 is SVGAGI (reference sequence). CDR3 length equals 13 residues. V shed 9 bases and J shed 8 bases, with 19 bases lying between them. This CDR3 reads CASRTWAGEGYTF. CDR3 nucleotide sequence: TGTGCCAGTCGCACGTGGGCAGGGGAAGGCTACACCTTC.

The rearrangement joins TRBV5-1 to TRBJ2-1; D uncertain. Per germline, CDR1 SGHRS and CDR2 YFSETQ. Trimming cost V 3 bases and J 9 bases, with 16 bases left between them. The CDR3 is 14 amino acids. CDR3 in amino acids: CASSSGPLVGEQFF. CDR3 DNA sequence: TGCGCCAGCAGCTCGGGCCCGTTAGTGGGTGAGCAGTTCTTC.

This clonotype was detected only a few times. This chain uses TRBV12-3 or TRBV12-4 with TRBJ1-1; D is unresolved. Trimming cost V 6 bases and J 4 bases, with 9 bases left between them. The CDR3 runs to 12 residues. Here the CDR3 reads CASSFRPTEAFF. The CDR3 DNA reads TGTGCCAGCAGCTTCAGACCCACTGAAGCTTTCTTT.

The CDR3 here is CASSQERTLNEKLFF. The CDR3 nucleotides are TGTGCCAGCAGCCAAGAACGGACCCTTAATGAAAAACTGTTTTTT. V and J are TRBV3-1 and TRBJ1-4; unclear D gene. In germline, CDR1 is LGHDT, CDR2 YNNKEL (reference sequence). The CDR3 sequence is 15 residues long. V was cut by 0 bases and J by 4 bases, with 9 bases left in between.

This clonotype has just a few counts. CDR3 amino acids: CASSQLAGGWKQYF. In nucleotides, the CDR3 is TGTGCCAGCAGCCAATTAGCCGGGGGCTGGAAGCAGTACTTC. This rearrangement joins TRBV7-2 to TRBJ2-7; possibly TRBD1 or TRBD2 for D (6 bases each). The CDR3 has 14 residues. The germline CDR1 and CDR2 sequences are SGHTA and FQGNSA. The V end lost 5 bases, the J end lost 8 bases, and 19 bases lay between the germline ends.

The genes are TRBV6-1 and TRBJ2-1; the match to TRBD1 covers 7 bases. V lost 6 bases and J lost 6; bases outside the gene matches: 8. Germline lookup yields CDR1 MNHNS and CDR2 SASEGT. The CDR3 totals 14 residues. For the CDR3, the DNA is TGTGCCAGCAGGCCCCAGGGGGTAATCAATGAGCAGTTCTTC. Translation: CASRPQGVINEQFF.

This chain joins TRBV5-1 and TRBJ2-1, with a tentative D call TRBD2 (6 bases). CDR1 and CDR2 from the germline V gene are SGHRS and YFSETQ. The germline V and J ends were trimmed by 4 bases and 6 bases, with 23 bases remaining between them. The CDR3 consists of 17 residues. This CDR3 reads CASSGSPGLDLVNEQFF. The CDR3, as DNA: TGCGCCAGCAGCGGATCACCGGGACTGGATCTAGTCAATGAGCAGTTCTTC. The variable domain in full, completed from reference TRBV5-1 and TRBJ2-1, reads KAGVTQTPRYLIKTRGQQVTLSCSPISGHRSVSWYQQTPGQGLQFLFEYFSETQRNKGNFPGRFSGRQFSNSRSEMNVSTLELGDSALYLCASSGSPGLDLVNEQFFGPGTRLTVL.

This clonotype was seen only a few times. V and J are TRBV6-6 and TRBJ2-7; D is perhaps TRBD1 (6 bases). Germline CDR1 reads MNHNY; CDR2 reads SVGAGI (reference sequence). The CDR3 is 14 residues long. Trimming stripped 5 bases from V and 4 bases from J, with 15 bases between. The CDR3 sequence is CASSEDSRRYEQYF. DNA for the CDR3: TGTGCCAGCAGTGAGGACAGCCGACGGTACGAGCAGTACTTC.

This clonotype was found many times. This chain links TRBV7-9 with TRBJ2-7; D is undetermined. Germline V CDR1 and CDR2: SEHNR, FQNEAQ (reference sequence). The CDR3 has 11 residues. The V end lost 6 bases, the J end lost 8 bases, and 11 bases lay between the germline ends. The CDR3 coding sequence is TGTGCCAGCAGTCAAACTTTCCAGCAGTACTTC. This codes for CASSQTFQQYF.

The V call is TRBV5-6, the J call TRBJ2-3, with 10 bases aligning to TRBD1. Germline-derived CDR1 and CDR2 are SGHDT and YYEEEE. With V trimmed by 0 bases and J by 4 bases, 11 bases remained unmatched. The length of the CDR3 is 18 residues. CDR3 amino acids: CASSLVPAPDRGPDTQYF. In nucleotides, the CDR3 is TGTGCCAGCAGCTTGGTTCCCGCTCCCGACAGGGGGCCAGATACGCAGTATTTT. The full variable domain, completed using reference TRBV5-6 and TRBJ2-3, is DAGVTQSPTHLIKTRGQQVTLRCSPKSGHDTVSWYQQALGQGPQFIFQYYEEEERQRGNFPDRFSGHQFPNYSSELNVNALLLGDSALYLCASSLVPAPDRGPDTQYFGPGTRLTVL.

This clonotype was picked up a small number of times. V gene TRBV12-5 combines with J gene TRBJ1-1, with D unresolved. CDR3 length: 14 residues. Trimming took 4 bases from V and 0 from J, leaving 9 bases between them. Germline CDR1 and CDR2: LGHNT and FRNRAP. For the CDR3, the DNA is TGTGCTAGTGGTTACCTGGCAGTGAACACTGAAGCTTTCTTT. Amino acids: CASGYLAVNTEAFF.

CDR3 DNA sequence: TGTGCCAGCAGTGGACAGGGGGCGGCCTACGAGCAGTACTTC. Translated, it gives CASSGQGAAYEQYF. The chain carries TRBV2 and TRBJ2-5, with TRBD1 matching over 10 bases. The J call may be incorrect, as the DNA end agrees better with TRBJ2-7. The length of the CDR3 is 14 residues. The germline CDR1 and CDR2 sequences are SNHLY and FYNNEI.

This chain joins TRBV29-1 and TRBJ2-5; tentatively, D is TRBD1 or TRBD2 (7 bases each). CDR1 and CDR2 from the germline V gene are SQVTM and ANQGSEA. The CDR3 loop spans 13 amino acids. Trimming cost V 3 bases and J 4 bases, with 12 bases left between them. The chain's CDR3 is CSVEARGGETQYF. The CDR3 DNA follows: TGCAGCGTTGAGGCCAGGGGGGGAGAGACCCAGTACTTC.